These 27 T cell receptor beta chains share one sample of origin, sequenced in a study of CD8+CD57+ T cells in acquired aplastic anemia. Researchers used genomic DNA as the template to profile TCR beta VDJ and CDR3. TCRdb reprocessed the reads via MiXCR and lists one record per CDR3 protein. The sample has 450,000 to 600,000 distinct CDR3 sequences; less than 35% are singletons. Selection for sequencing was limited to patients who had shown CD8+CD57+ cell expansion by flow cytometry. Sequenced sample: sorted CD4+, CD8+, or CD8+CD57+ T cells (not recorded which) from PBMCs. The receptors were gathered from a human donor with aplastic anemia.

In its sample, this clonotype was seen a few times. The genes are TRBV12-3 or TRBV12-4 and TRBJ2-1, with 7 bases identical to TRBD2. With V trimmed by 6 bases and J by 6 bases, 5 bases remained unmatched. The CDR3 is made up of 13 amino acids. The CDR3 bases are TGTGCCAGCAGCCAAGGGAGGGGCAATGAGCAGTTCTTC. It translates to CASSQGRGNEQFF.

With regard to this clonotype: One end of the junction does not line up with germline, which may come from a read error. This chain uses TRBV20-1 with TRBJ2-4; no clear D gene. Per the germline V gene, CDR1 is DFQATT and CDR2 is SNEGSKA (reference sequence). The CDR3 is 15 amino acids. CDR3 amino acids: CCAIPLGKVGYIQYF. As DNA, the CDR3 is TGCTGTGCCATACCGCTAGGGAAGGTTGGGTACATTCAGTACTTC.

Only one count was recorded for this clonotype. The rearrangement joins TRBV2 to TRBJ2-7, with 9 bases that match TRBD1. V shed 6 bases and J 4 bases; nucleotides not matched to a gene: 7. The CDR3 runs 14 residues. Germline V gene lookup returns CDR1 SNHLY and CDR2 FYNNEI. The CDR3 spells CASSREGQGYEQYF. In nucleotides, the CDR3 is TGTGCCAGCAGCCGAGAGGGACAGGGTTACGAGCAGTACTTC.

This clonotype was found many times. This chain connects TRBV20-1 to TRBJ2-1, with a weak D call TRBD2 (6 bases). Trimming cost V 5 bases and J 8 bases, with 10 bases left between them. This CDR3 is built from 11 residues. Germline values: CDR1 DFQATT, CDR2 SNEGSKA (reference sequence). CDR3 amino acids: CSAAGRDEQFF. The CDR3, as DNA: TGCAGTGCTGCGGGAAGAGATGAGCAGTTCTTC.

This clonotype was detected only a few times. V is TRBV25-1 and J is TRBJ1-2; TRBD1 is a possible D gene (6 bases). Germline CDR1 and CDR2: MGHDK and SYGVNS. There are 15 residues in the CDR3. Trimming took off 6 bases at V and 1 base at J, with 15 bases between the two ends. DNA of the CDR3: TGTGCCAGCAGCAACGGACAGCCCAGTAACTATGGCTACACCTTC. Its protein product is CASSNGQPSNYGYTF.

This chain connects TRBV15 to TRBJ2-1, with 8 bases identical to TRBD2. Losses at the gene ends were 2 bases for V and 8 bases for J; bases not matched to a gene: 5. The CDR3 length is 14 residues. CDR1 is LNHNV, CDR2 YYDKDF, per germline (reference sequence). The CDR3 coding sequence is TGTGCCACCAGCAGACCAAGCGGGGGCTATGAGCAGTTCTTC. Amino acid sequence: CATSRPSGGYEQFF.

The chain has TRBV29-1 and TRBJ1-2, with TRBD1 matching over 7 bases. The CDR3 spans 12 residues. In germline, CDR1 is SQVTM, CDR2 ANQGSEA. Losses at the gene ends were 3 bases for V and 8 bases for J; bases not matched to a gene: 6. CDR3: CSVDRGGTGYTF. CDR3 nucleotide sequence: TGCAGCGTTGACAGGGGGGGCACCGGCTACACCTTC. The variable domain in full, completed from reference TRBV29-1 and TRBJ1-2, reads SAVISQKPSRDICQRGTSLTIQCQVDSQVTMMFWYRQQPGQSLTLIATANQGSEATYESGFVIDKFPISRPNLTFSTLTVSNMSPEDSSIYLCSVDRGGTGYTFGSGTRLTVV.

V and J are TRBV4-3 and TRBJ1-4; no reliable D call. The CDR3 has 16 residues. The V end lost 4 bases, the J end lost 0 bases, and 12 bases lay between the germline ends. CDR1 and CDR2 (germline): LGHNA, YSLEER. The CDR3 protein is CASSRRISPTNEKLFF. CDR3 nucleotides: TGCGCCAGCAGCCGCAGAATTTCGCCAACTAATGAAAAACTGTTTTTT.

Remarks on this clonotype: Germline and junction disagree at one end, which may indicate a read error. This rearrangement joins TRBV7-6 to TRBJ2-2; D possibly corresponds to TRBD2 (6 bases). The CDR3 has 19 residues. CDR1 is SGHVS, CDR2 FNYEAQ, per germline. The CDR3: CASSPQVSGARGETGELFF. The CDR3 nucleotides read TGTGCTAGCAGCCCCCAAGTCTCTGGGGCCCGCGGGGAAACCGGGGAGCTGTTTTTT.

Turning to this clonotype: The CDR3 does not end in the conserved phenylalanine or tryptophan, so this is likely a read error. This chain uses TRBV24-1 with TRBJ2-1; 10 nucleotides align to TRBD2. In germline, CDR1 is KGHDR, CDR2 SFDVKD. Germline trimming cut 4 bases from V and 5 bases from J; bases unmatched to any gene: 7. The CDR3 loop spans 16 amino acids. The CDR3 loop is CATSDPSGGRNNEQFS. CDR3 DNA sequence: TGTGCCACCAGTGACCCTAGCGGGGGCCGCAACAATGAGCAGTTCTCC.

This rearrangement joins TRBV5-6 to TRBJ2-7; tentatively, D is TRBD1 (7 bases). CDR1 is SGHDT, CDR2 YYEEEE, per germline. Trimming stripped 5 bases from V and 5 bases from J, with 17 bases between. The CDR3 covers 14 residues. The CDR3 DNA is TGTGCCAGCAGTCTACAGGGGAGACTAGACGAGCAGTACTTC. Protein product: CASSLQGRLDEQYF.

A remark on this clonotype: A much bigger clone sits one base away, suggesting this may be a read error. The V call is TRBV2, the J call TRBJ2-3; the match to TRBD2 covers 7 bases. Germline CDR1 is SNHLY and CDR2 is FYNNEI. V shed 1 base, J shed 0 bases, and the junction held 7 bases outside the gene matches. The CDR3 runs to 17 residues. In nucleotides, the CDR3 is TGTGCCAGCAGTGAAGGCACTAGCGCATCTAGCACAGATACGCAGTATTTT. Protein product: CASSEGTSASSTDTQYF.

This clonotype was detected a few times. CDR3 amino acids: CASSQLAGGVYEQYF. CDR3 in DNA: TGTGCCAGCAGCCAACTCGCAGGGGGCGTCTACGAGCAGTACTTC. This chain joins TRBV25-1 and TRBJ2-7; 8 nucleotides line up with TRBD1. CDR1 and CDR2 (germline): MGHDK, SYGVNS. J gave up 3 bases and V 6 bases, and 10 bases lay outside the gene matches. The CDR3 length is 15 residues.

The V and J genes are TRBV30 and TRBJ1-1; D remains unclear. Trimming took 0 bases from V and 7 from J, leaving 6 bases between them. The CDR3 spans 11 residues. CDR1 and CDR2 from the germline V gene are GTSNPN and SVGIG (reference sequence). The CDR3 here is CAWSVQFEAFF. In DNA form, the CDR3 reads TGTGCCTGGAGTGTACAATTTGAAGCTTTCTTT.

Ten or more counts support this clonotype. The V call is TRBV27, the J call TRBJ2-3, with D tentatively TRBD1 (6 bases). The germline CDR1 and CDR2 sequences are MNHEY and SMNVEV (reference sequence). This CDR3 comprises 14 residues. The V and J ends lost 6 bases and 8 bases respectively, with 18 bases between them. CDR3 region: CASRETGTFGTQYF. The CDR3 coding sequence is TGTGCCAGCAGGGAGACAGGCACCTTTGGTACGCAGTATTTT.

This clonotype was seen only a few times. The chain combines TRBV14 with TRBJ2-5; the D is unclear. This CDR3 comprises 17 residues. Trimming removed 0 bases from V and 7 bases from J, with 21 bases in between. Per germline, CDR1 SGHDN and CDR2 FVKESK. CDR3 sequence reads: CASSQESYTNPWRTQYF. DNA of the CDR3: TGTGCCAGCAGCCAAGAGAGCTACACAAACCCCTGGCGGACCCAGTACTTC.

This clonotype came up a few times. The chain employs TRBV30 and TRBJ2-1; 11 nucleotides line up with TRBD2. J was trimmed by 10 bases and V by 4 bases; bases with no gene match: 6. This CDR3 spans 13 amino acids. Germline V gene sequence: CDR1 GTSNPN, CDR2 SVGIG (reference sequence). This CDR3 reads CAWIGTSGGEQFF. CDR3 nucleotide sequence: TGTGCCTGGATTGGTACTAGCGGGGGCGAGCAGTTCTTC.

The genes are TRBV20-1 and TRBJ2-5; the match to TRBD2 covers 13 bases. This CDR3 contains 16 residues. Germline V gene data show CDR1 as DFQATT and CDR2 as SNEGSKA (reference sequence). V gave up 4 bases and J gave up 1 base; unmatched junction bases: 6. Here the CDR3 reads CSAKGTSGKIQETQYF. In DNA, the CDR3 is TGCAGTGCTAAAGGGACTAGCGGGAAGATCCAAGAGACCCAGTACTTC.

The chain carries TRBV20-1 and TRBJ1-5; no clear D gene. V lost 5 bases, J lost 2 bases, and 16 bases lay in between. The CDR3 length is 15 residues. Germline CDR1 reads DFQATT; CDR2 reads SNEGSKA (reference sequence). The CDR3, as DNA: TGCAGTGCTTCCCAATCCCAGAATGGCAATCAGCCCCAGCATTTT. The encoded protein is CSASQSQNGNQPQHF.

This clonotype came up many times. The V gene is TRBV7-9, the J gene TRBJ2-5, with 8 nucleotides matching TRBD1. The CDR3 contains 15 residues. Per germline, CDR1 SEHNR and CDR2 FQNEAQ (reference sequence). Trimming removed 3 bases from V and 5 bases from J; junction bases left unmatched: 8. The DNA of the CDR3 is TGTGCCAGCAGCTTTGGACAGGGACGTTGGGAGACCCAGTACTTC. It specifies CASSFGQGRWETQYF.

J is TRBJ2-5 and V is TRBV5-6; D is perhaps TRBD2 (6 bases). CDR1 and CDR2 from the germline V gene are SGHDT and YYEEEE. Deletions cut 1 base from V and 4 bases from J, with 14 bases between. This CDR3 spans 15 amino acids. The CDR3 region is CASSLKRAGGETQYF. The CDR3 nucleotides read TGTGCCAGCAGCTTGAAACGGGCCGGGGGAGAGACCCAGTACTTC.

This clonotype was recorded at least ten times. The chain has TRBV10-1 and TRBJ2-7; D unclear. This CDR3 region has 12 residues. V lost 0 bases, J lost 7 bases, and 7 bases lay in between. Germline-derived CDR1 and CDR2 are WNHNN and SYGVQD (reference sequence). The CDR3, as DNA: TGCGCCAGCAGTGAGTCCAGGTGTGAGCAGTACTTC. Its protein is CASSESRCEQYF.

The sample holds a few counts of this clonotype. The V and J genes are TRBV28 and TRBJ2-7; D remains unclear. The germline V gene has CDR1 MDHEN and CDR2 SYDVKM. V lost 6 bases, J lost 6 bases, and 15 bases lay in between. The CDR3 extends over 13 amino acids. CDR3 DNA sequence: TGTGCCAGCAGCGTACCGACACAGCCCGAGCAGTACTTC. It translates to CASSVPTQPEQYF. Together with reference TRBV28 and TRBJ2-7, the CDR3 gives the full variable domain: DVKVTQSSRYLVKRTGEKVFLECVQDMDHENMFWYRQDPGLGLRLIYFSYDVKMKEKGDIPEGYSVSREKKERFSLILESASTNQTSMYLCASSVPTQPEQYFGPGTRLTVT.

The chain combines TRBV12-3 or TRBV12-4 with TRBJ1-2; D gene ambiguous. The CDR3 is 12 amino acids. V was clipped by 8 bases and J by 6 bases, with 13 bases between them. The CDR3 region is CASSGREDGYTF. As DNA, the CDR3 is TGTGCCAGCTCCGGTAGGGAAGATGGCTACACCTTC.

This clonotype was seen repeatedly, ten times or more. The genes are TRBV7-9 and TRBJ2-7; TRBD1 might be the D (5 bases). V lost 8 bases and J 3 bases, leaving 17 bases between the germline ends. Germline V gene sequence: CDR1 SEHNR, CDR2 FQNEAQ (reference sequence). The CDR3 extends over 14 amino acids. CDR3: CASEAGHRNYEQYF. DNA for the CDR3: TGTGCCAGCGAGGCAGGGCATAGGAACTACGAGCAGTACTTC.

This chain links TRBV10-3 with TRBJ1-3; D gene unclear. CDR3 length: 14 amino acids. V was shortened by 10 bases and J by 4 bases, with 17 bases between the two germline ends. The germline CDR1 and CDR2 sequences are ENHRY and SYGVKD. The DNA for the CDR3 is TGTGCCAGCAGGACCGAACGGTCCGGAAACACCATATATTTT. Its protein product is CASRTERSGNTIYF.

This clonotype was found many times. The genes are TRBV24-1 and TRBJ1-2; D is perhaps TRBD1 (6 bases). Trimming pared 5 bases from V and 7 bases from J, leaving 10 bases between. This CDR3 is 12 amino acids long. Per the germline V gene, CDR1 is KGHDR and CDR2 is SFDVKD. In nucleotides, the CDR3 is TGTGCCACCAGTGGAGGGGGTGGTGGCTACACCTTC. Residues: CATSGGGGGYTF.